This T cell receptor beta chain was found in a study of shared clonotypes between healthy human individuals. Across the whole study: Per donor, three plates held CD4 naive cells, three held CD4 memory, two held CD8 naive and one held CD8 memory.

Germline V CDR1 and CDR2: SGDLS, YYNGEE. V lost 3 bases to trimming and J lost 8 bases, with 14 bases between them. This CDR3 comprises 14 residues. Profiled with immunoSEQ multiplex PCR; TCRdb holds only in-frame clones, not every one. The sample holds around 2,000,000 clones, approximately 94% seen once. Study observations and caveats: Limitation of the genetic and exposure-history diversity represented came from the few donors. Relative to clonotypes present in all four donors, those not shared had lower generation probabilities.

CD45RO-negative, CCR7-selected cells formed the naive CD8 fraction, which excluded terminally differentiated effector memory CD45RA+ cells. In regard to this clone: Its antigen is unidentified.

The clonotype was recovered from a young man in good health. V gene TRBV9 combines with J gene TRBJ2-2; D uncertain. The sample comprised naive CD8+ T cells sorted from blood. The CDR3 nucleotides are TGTGCCAGCAGCGGCGGACGGTCCCGGGGGGAGCTGTTTTTT. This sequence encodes CASSGGRSRGELFF.